The 14 T cell receptor beta chains below come from one sample, sequenced in a study of blood T cells in healthy people across ages. The second PCR ran about 6 to 12 cycles with a sample-barcoded 5' primer and J-beta primers. TCRdb reanalysed the 5' RACE reads using MiXCR and keeps one entry per CDR3 protein. The sample includes 550,000 to 750,000 distinct CDR3 sequences, about 21% of them seen just once. The sample was blood. The receptors shown here come from a man aged 65 to 85 in good health.

The J gene is TRBJ2-7, the V gene TRBV14; D gene unclear. The CDR3 is made up of 14 amino acids. The V end lost 5 bases, the J end lost 1 base, and 12 bases lay between the germline ends. Germline CDR1 SGHDN, CDR2 FVKESK. The CDR3 region is CASSVNSASYEQYF. The CDR3 coding sequence is TGTGCCAGCAGCGTAAACTCGGCGTCCTACGAGCAGTACTTC. Looking up the rest from reference TRBV14 and TRBJ2-7 gives the full variable domain: EAGVTQFPSHSVIEKGQTVTLRCDPISGHDNLYWYRRVMGKEIKFLLHFVKESKQDESGMPNNRFLAERTGGTYSTLKVQPAELEDSGVYFCASSVNSASYEQYFGPGTRLTVT.

In this sample, this clonotype turned up a few times. J is TRBJ2-5 and V is TRBV7-9; the D is unclear. V was clipped by 0 bases and J by 4 bases, with 6 bases between them. Looked up from germline, CDR1 is SEHNR and CDR2 is FQNEAQ (reference sequence). The CDR3 extends over 13 amino acids. CDR3 amino acids: CASSLAVGETQYF. The DNA for the CDR3 is TGTGCCAGCAGCTTAGCTGTGGGAGAGACCCAGTACTTC.

The table lists this clonotype with a few counts. One junction end does not reproduce the germline sequence, and a read error may be involved. The chain employs TRBV10-3 and TRBJ1-2, with 7 bases matching TRBD1. Per the germline V gene, CDR1 is ENHRY and CDR2 is SYGVKD. The CDR3 has 15 residues. The CDR3 DNA sequence: TGTGCCATCAGTGAGTCGACAGGGTTAGGCGATGGCTGCACCTTC. Protein sequence: CAISESTGLGDGCTF.

This clonotype turned up a few times. The gene calls are TRBV29-1 and TRBJ1-2, with D unclear. The CDR3 is 13 residues long. Trimming shortened V by 5 bases and J by 7 bases, and 17 bases separated the two germline ends. CDR1 and CDR2 (germline): SQVTM, ANQGSEA. The CDR3 DNA reads as TGCAGCGTTTTCGCCTACGAGGACTGTGGCTACACCTTC. This translates into CSVFAYEDCGYTF. Combining the CDR3 with reference TRBV29-1 and TRBJ1-2 gives the whole variable domain SAVISQKPSRDICQRGTSLTIQCQVDSQVTMMFWYRQQPGQSLTLIATANQGSEATYESGFVIDKFPISRPNLTFSTLTVSNMSPEDSSIYLCSVFAYEDCGYTFGSGTRLTVV.

V is TRBV5-6 and J is TRBJ2-3; 7 bases align to TRBD2. V shed 2 bases and J 5 bases; nucleotides not matched to a gene: 5. This CDR3 comprises 14 residues. Germline assignment: CDR1 SGHDT and CDR2 YYEEEE. Here the CDR3 reads CASSFAGAKDTQYF. The CDR3, as DNA: TGTGCCAGCAGCTTCGCGGGAGCTAAAGATACGCAGTATTTT.

The genes are TRBV19 and TRBJ2-5; D unresolved. Judging by the DNA end, TRBJ2-7 fits better; the J call may be wrong. Per germline, CDR1 LNHDA and CDR2 SQIVND (reference sequence). This CDR3 contains 14 residues. This chain's CDR3 is CASSSKQGSYEQYF. The CDR3 nucleotides read TGTGCCAGTAGCTCGAAACAAGGGTCCTACGAGCAGTACTTC.

This clonotype was picked up a small number of times. The rearrangement links TRBV18 to TRBJ2-5, with D tentatively TRBD1 (6 bases). V lost 6 bases and J 5 bases, leaving 19 bases between the germline ends. CDR1 and CDR2 from the germline V gene are KGHSH and LQKENI. This CDR3 region has 15 residues. This CDR3 reads CASSRSQGHRETQYF. For the CDR3, the DNA is TGTGCCAGCTCCAGGAGCCAGGGACATCGGGAGACCCAGTACTTC. The entire variable domain, with the rest obtained from reference TRBV18 and TRBJ2-5, is as follows: NAGVMQNPRHLVRRRGQEARLRCSPMKGHSHVYWYRQLPEEGLKFMVYLQKENIIDESGMPKERFSAEFPKEGPSILRIQQVVRGDSAAYFCASSRSQGHRETQYFGPGTRLLVL.

This chain uses TRBV15 with TRBJ2-5; a weak D match, TRBD2 (5 bases). The better agreement between TRBJ2-1 and the DNA end casts doubt on the J call. Looked up from germline, CDR1 is LNHNV and CDR2 is YYDKDF (reference sequence). The CDR3 is 14 residues long. The CDR3: CATRGLARSYEQFF. CDR3 DNA sequence: TGTGCCACCAGAGGACTGGCCAGATCGTACGAGCAGTTCTTC.

The rearrangement joins TRBV7-2 to TRBJ2-5, with D possibly being TRBD1 (7 bases). V dropped 5 bases and J dropped 1 base, with 20 bases sitting between them. This CDR3 region has 17 residues. Looked up from germline, CDR1 is SGHTA and CDR2 is FQGNSA. This CDR3 is CASSRRTGASVQETQYF. The CDR3 DNA is TGTGCCAGCAGCCGCCGGACAGGAGCTAGCGTCCAAGAGACCCAGTACTTC.

The chain carries TRBV5-6 and TRBJ1-2; perhaps TRBD1 as D (6 bases). The CDR3 loop spans 14 amino acids. Trimming cost V 4 bases and J 6 bases, with 16 bases left between them. CDR1 is SGHDT and CDR2 is YYEEEE in the germline V gene. This CDR3 reads CASSPGRGQNGYTF. The CDR3 DNA reads as TGTGCCAGCAGCCCGGGCCGGGGGCAGAATGGCTACACCTTC.

This chain uses TRBV6-2 or TRBV6-3 with TRBJ2-7; D might be TRBD2 (5 bases). Germline values: CDR1 MNHEY, CDR2 SVGEGT. This CDR3 has 12 residues. V lost 7 bases and J lost 5, with 12 bases in between. Here the CDR3 reads CASTTVGDEQYF. The CDR3 coding sequence is TGTGCCAGCACCACCGTCGGGGACGAGCAGTACTTC.

This clonotype showed up just a few times. The chain combines TRBV10-1 with TRBJ2-7, with unresolved D. Trimming removed 2 bases at V and 3 bases at J, with 8 bases between. Looked up from germline, CDR1 is WNHNN and CDR2 is SYGVQD (reference sequence). The CDR3 is made up of 13 amino acids. The DNA of the CDR3 is TGCGCCAGCAGTGAGCAGCGAGACTACGAGCAGTACTTC. This translates into CASSEQRDYEQYF.

This clonotype has only a few counts. The chain joins TRBV25-1 to TRBJ1-2, with a weak D call TRBD1 (6 bases). V lost 2 bases and J lost 5, with 9 bases in between. Per the germline V gene, CDR1 is MGHDK and CDR2 is SYGVNS. The CDR3 is made up of 13 amino acids. CDR3 residues: CASSETTGYGYTF. The DNA for the CDR3 is TGTGCCAGCAGTGAAACAACAGGGTATGGCTACACCTTC.

The CDR3, as DNA: TGCAGTGAAGAGCGAATGTACCAAGAGACCCAGTACTTC. It translates to CSEERMYQETQYF. The chain joins TRBV20-1 to TRBJ2-5, with D unresolved. Trimming pared 7 bases from V and 0 bases from J, leaving 12 bases between. The germline V gene has CDR1 DFQATT and CDR2 SNEGSKA (reference sequence). CDR3 length: 13 residues.